The entry below describes one TCR beta chain. Its antigen is not known. A quantitative 5'-RACE method, one with molecular barcodes, was used to make TCR beta libraries. MiXCR was run by TCRdb on the 5' RACE reads, yielding one entry per CDR3 protein. The sample comprises hundreds of thousands of distinct CDR3 sequences, 12% of which are singletons, and about 6.8% rests with the top ten. V dropped 5 bases and J dropped 0 bases, with 14 bases sitting between them. The CDR3 runs 16 residues. Germline V CDR1 and CDR2: SGHAT, FQNNGV. This sample is part of a study of CD8 T cells in ankylosing spondylitis. Study findings and constraints: Blood from ankylosing spondylitis patients appeared to carry a characteristic roughly 8-variant TCR beta motif. Matched ankylosing spondylitis synovial fluid reportedly contained a significantly enriched population of disease-linked clones. Both synovial fluid and blood in reactive arthritis had previously been reported to carry some motif variants. Disease-linked clones were found to be CD8+ and relatively rare in peripheral blood.

This TCR came from a male donor with ankylosing spondylitis. The sample was blood, either unsorted or a sorted T cell fraction (not recorded which). The chain couples TRBV11-2 to TRBJ2-1; maybe TRBD1 (6 bases). The CDR3 DNA sequence: TGTGCCAGCAGCCCGGGACACCGAAGCTCCTACAATGAGCAGTTCTTC. Translation gives CASSPGHRSSYNEQFF.